Shown below are 25 T cell receptor beta chains from a single sample sequenced in a study of blood T cell repertoires in COVID-19. Some clones are missing from TCRdb's copy, which holds only in-frame ones; the method was immunoSEQ multiplex PCR. This table holds 350,000 to 400,000 clones, 89% found once. Sequenced: peripheral blood. These receptors all stem from a woman aged 25-40 years with COVID-19, enrolled during active disease.

The genes are TRBV24-1 and TRBJ1-5, with TRBD1 identical over 12 bases. V trimming: 9 bases; J trimming: 1 base; junction bases outside the gene matches: 3. The CDR3 is 15 amino acids. Germline V gives CDR1 KGHDR, CDR2 SFDVKD. This CDR3 is CATGTGGISNQPQHF. The DNA for the CDR3 is TGTGCCACCGGGACAGGGGGCATAAGCAATCAGCCCCAGCATTTT.

This clone was seen only once. The chain employs TRBV18 and TRBJ1-2; 11 bases line up with TRBD1. Per the germline V gene, CDR1 is KGHSH and CDR2 is LQKENI. This CDR3 spans 15 amino acids. Trimming at V came to 3 bases and at J to 8 bases, leaving 8 bases not matched to a gene. The CDR3 region has the DNA TGTGCCAGCTCACCGACCGGGACAGGGGGAGTCGGCTACACCTTC. This translates into CASSPTGTGGVGYTF.

This chain joins TRBV7-2 and TRBJ2-7; 10 nucleotides match TRBD1. The CDR3 extends over 15 amino acids. Losses at the gene ends were 5 bases for V and 4 bases for J; bases not matched to a gene: 8. The V gene's germline CDR1 is SGHTA and CDR2 FQGNSA. DNA of the CDR3: TGTGCCAGCAGCCCTTCCGGGACAGGGGTTTACGAGCAGTACTTC. Protein: CASSPSGTGVYEQYF.

The chain links TRBV5-1 to TRBJ1-1; D perhaps matches TRBD1 (5 bases). Germline CDR1 and CDR2: SGHRS and YFSETQ. Trimming took off 4 bases at V and 3 bases at J, with 19 bases between the two ends. The CDR3 length is 16 residues. The DNA for the CDR3 is TGCGCCAGCAGCCCAGGGCGGGGACCGGGGGACACTGAAGCTTTCTTT. Translated: CASSPGRGPGDTEAFF.

The CDR3 nucleotides are TGTGCCAGCAGCGGGTCCCGGCGGGAACCTCAAGAGACCCAGTACTTC. Translating it yields CASSGSRREPQETQYF. The rearrangement links TRBV11-3 to TRBJ2-5, with D perhaps TRBD2 (6 bases). V was cut by 5 bases and J by 2 bases, with 18 bases left in between. Germline V gene data show CDR1 as SGHNT and CDR2 as YENEEA. The CDR3 loop spans 16 amino acids.

The V and J genes are TRBV4-2 and TRBJ1-3; D ambiguous. Germline V gene sequence: CDR1 LGHNA, CDR2 YNFKEQ. Trimming took off 0 bases at V and 3 bases at J, with 15 bases between the two ends. The CDR3 covers 17 residues. In DNA, the CDR3 is TGTGCCAGCAGCCAAGAGAGGATAGGGAGTTTTGGAAACACCATATATTTT. Protein sequence: CASSQERIGSFGNTIYF.

J is TRBJ2-1 and V is TRBV15, with a tentative D call TRBD2 (6 bases). The CDR3 loop spans 16 amino acids. CDR1 and CDR2 (germline): LNHNV, YYDKDF (reference sequence). V was trimmed by 4 bases and J by 0 bases, leaving 13 bases between them. CDR3 sequence (DNA): TGTGCCACCAGCAAAGACCTAGCGCGCTCCTACAATGAGCAGTTCTTC. Translation: CATSKDLARSYNEQFF.

This chain joins TRBV19 and TRBJ2-7; 12 bases match TRBD2. The CDR3 loop spans 15 amino acids. The V and J ends lost 3 bases and 2 bases, in that order; junction bases with no gene match: 2. CDR1 is LNHDA and CDR2 is SQIVND in the germline V gene (reference sequence). The CDR3 reads CASSILAGGPYEQYF. The CDR3 DNA is TGTGCCAGTAGTATTCTAGCGGGGGGGCCCTACGAGCAGTACTTC. The full variable domain, its missing parts supplied by reference TRBV19 and TRBJ2-7, is DGGITQSPKYLFRKEGQNVTLSCEQNLNHDAMYWYRQDPGQGLRLIYYSQIVNDFQKGDIAEGYSVSREKKESFPLTVTSAQKNPTAFYLCASSILAGGPYEQYFGPGTRLTVT.

This clone occurred a few times. V is TRBV3-1 (or the pseudogene TRBV3-2) and J is TRBJ2-2, with 12 positions matching TRBD2. V was pared by 1 base and J by 6 bases, with 9 bases of the junction left unmatched. The CDR3 sequence is 18 residues long. Germline V lookup: CDR1 LGHDT, CDR2 YNNKEL (reference sequence). CDR3 region: CASSQVRLAGGLSGELFF. CDR3 sequence (DNA): TGTGCCAGCAGCCAAGTACGGCTAGCGGGGGGGCTTTCCGGGGAGCTGTTTTTT.

The V and J genes are TRBV19 and TRBJ2-3; 9 bases match TRBD2. CDR1 and CDR2 from the germline V gene are LNHDA and SQIVND (reference sequence). This CDR3 is built from 18 residues. Losses at the gene ends were 0 bases for V and 3 bases for J; bases not matched to a gene: 10. The CDR3 reads CASSIDLSSGDNTDTQYF. The CDR3 region has the DNA TGTGCCAGTAGTATAGATTTGTCTAGCGGGGACAATACAGATACGCAGTATTTT.

This sequence joins TRBV4-3 and TRBJ2-1; 10 bases fit TRBD1. The CDR3 is 16 amino acids. Germline CDR1 LGHNA, CDR2 YSLEER. The ends lost 2 bases at V and 9 bases at J; junction bases unmatched: 10. The CDR3 DNA is TGCGCCAGCAGCCAAACCGGGACAGGGGAAGAGGGTGAGCAGTTCTTC. Translation gives CASSQTGTGEEGEQFF.

This clone appeared once. This chain links TRBV7-9 with TRBJ2-1, with D maybe TRBD2 (5 bases). The germline V gene encodes CDR1 SEHNR and CDR2 FQNEAQ (reference sequence). There are 16 residues in the CDR3. V lost 3 bases and J 5 bases, leaving 17 bases between the germline ends. CDR3 sequence (DNA): TGTGCCAGCAGCTTTTTGAGGGCCCGTAAAAACAATGAGCAGTTCTTC. This encodes CASSFLRARKNNEQFF. The whole variable domain, remainder taken from reference TRBV7-9 and TRBJ2-1, is DTGVSQNPRHKITKRGQNVTFRCDPISEHNRLYWYRQTLGQGPEFLTYFQNEAQLEKSRLLSDRFSAERPKGSFSTLEIQRTEQGDSAMYLCASSFLRARKNNEQFFGPGTRLTVL.

In regard to this clone: A junction boundary mismatches the germline segment, possibly from a read error. The chain employs TRBV5-8 and TRBJ2-2; 7 bases align to TRBD1. The germline V gene encodes CDR1 SGHTS and CDR2 YDEGEE. There are 15 residues in the CDR3. The CDR3 region is CASSPKTGNPGELFF. The CDR3 coding sequence is TGTGCCAGCAGCCCCAAGACAGGGAACCCCGGGGAGCTGTTTTTT.

This chain uses TRBV11-3 with TRBJ1-5; the D gene is possibly TRBD1 (6 bases). The V end lost 4 bases, the J end lost 7 bases, and 11 bases lay between the germline ends. Germline CDR1 and CDR2: SGHNT and YENEEA. This CDR3 region has 13 residues. For the CDR3, the DNA is TGTGCCAGCAGCTCCAGGGGCGGGCAGCCCCAGCATTTT. Translation: CASSSRGGQPQHF.

Concerning this clone: Relative to the germline gene, one junction end is altered; a read error may explain this. The chain uses TRBV29-1 and TRBJ2-1, with 9 bases fitting TRBD1. This CDR3 region has 11 residues. Looked up from germline, CDR1 is SQVTM and CDR2 is ANQGSEA. DNA of the CDR3: TGCAGCGGCGAAACAGGGGGCGAGCCGTTCTTC. Translated, it gives CSGETGGEPFF.

In its sample, this clone was seen once. The chain couples TRBV5-1 to TRBJ2-1, with 10 bases lining up with TRBD1. J lost 6 bases, V lost 4 bases, and 4 bases had no gene match. The CDR3 contains 14 residues. Germline V CDR1 and CDR2: SGHRS, YFSETQ. The CDR3 spells CASSRQGAVNEQFF. CDR3 DNA: TGCGCCAGCAGCCGACAGGGGGCGGTCAATGAGCAGTTCTTC.

The count of this clone is one. The J gene is TRBJ2-7, the V gene TRBV19, with 9 bases fitting TRBD2. The CDR3 sequence is 16 residues long. The V gene's germline CDR1 is LNHDA and CDR2 SQIVND (reference sequence). Losses at the gene ends were 6 bases for V and 0 bases for J; bases not matched to a gene: 9. DNA of the CDR3: TGTGCCAGTAGGCGGGAGGGGTCAAAAAGCTCCTACGAGCAGTACTTC. Residues: CASRREGSKSSYEQYF.

This rearrangement joins TRBV5-1 to TRBJ2-3, with 8 bases aligning to TRBD1. The CDR3 extends over 15 amino acids. V dropped 2 bases and J dropped 2; count of bases not matched to a gene: 4. Looked up from germline, CDR1 is SGHRS and CDR2 is YFSETQ. CDR3 residues: CASSLDRGNTDTQYF. DNA for the CDR3: TGCGCCAGCAGCTTAGACAGGGGTAACACAGATACGCAGTATTTT. Filled out from reference TRBV5-1 and TRBJ2-3, the complete variable domain reads KAGVTQTPRYLIKTRGQQVTLSCSPISGHRSVSWYQQTPGQGLQFLFEYFSETQRNKGNFPGRFSGRQFSNSRSEMNVSTLELGDSALYLCASSLDRGNTDTQYFGPGTRLTVL.

This clone was observed once. This CDR3 is CASSLVSGEPQHF. DNA for the CDR3: TGTGCCAGCAGCTTAGTTTCAGGTGAGCCCCAGCATTTT. The V and J genes are TRBV11-2 and TRBJ1-5; unclear D gene. Germline-derived CDR1 and CDR2 are SGHAT and FQNNGV. V lost 1 base and J 8 bases, leaving 9 bases between the germline ends. The CDR3 is made up of 13 amino acids.

The genes are TRBV19 and TRBJ2-7, with a tentative D call TRBD2 (5 bases). Germline-derived CDR1 and CDR2 are LNHDA and SQIVND (reference sequence). The length of the CDR3 is 12 residues. V shed 5 bases and J shed 6 bases, with 11 bases lying between them. CDR3 protein: CASSADGVEQYF. The CDR3 coding sequence is TGTGCCAGTAGTGCGGACGGGGTCGAGCAGTACTTC. The full variable domain, completed using reference TRBV19 and TRBJ2-7, is DGGITQSPKYLFRKEGQNVTLSCEQNLNHDAMYWYRQDPGQGLRLIYYSQIVNDFQKGDIAEGYSVSREKKESFPLTVTSAQKNPTAFYLCASSADGVEQYFGPGTRLTVT.

The CDR3 sequence: CASSLRLAGITDTQYF. For the CDR3, the DNA is TGTGCCAGCAGCTTACGGCTAGCGGGGATCACAGATACGCAGTATTTT. The chain is built from TRBV13 and TRBJ2-3, with 9 bases matching TRBD2. Germline V gene data show CDR1 as PRHDT and CDR2 as FYEKMQ (reference sequence). The length of the CDR3 is 16 residues. V trimming: 2 bases; J trimming: 2 bases; junction bases outside the gene matches: 5. The full variable domain, with the rest looked up from reference TRBV13 and TRBJ2-3, is AAGVIQSPRHLIKEKRETATLKCYPIPRHDTVYWYQQGPGQDPQFLISFYEKMQSDKGSIPDRFSAQQFSDYHSELNMSSLELGDSALYFCASSLRLAGITDTQYFGPGTRLTVL.

The chain has TRBV24-1 and TRBJ1-5; 10 bases are a match to TRBD1. This CDR3 contains 17 residues. Looked up from germline, CDR1 is KGHDR and CDR2 is SFDVKD. Trimming took 3 bases from V and 5 from J; bases not matched to a gene: 9. In DNA, the CDR3 is TGTGCCACCAGTGATGCCTTAGGACAGGGGGTATATCAGCCCCAGCATTTT. This sequence encodes CATSDALGQGVYQPQHF.

V gene TRBV29-1 combines with J gene TRBJ2-3; TRBD2 agrees at 9 bases. The CDR3 contains 16 residues. In germline, CDR1 is SQVTM, CDR2 ANQGSEA. Trimming at V came to 0 bases and at J to 2 bases, leaving 6 bases not matched to a gene. The CDR3 here is CSVEDPLAGSTDTQYF. The DNA for the CDR3 is TGCAGCGTTGAAGACCCCCTAGCGGGGTCCACAGATACGCAGTATTTT.

The genes are TRBV9 and TRBJ1-4; 12 bases map to TRBD1. The CDR3 contains 17 residues. V gave up 4 bases and J gave up 2 bases; unmatched junction bases: 6. The germline gives CDR1 SGDLS, CDR2 YYNGEE. The CDR3 is CASSPRDRGQTNEKLFF. For the CDR3, the DNA is TGTGCCAGCAGCCCAAGGGACAGGGGGCAGACTAATGAAAAACTGTTTTTT.

This chain joins TRBV7-6 and TRBJ1-4; 7 positions match TRBD1. CDR3 length: 15 residues. Germline assignment: CDR1 SGHVS and CDR2 FNYEAQ. V dropped 2 bases and J dropped 2; count of bases not matched to a gene: 2. CDR3 sequence reads: CASSLMTGTNEKLFF. For the CDR3, the DNA is TGTGCCAGCAGCTTAATGACAGGGACTAATGAAAAACTGTTTTTT.